The 19 T cell receptor beta chains below come from one sample, sequenced in a study of CD8+ T cells in alopecia areata listed by TCRdb under 2018. Library creation used the immunoSEQ multiplex PCR assay. RNA was extracted from all samples and reverse transcribed into cDNA, which served as template for TCR sequencing. TCRdb provides this immuneACCESS table in a form limited to in-frame rearrangements. Some clones are lacking; in checked studies, under half of them reflect an unresolved V gene, and why the rest are absent is not known. Listed for this sample are under 350,000 clones, none observed only a single time. In total, the top ten clones hold 0.9% to 1.5% of the sample. Cells from mouse cutaneous lymph nodes were pooled, stained for CD4, CD8alpha, NKG2D, NKG2ACE and other markers, and then sorted on a BD Influx. Sequencing was performed on CD4+ T cells sorted from a lymph node. Receptors were obtained from a C3H/HeJ mouse with alopecia areata. This strain has the MHC haplotype H2-k.

This clone occurred many times. Genes here carry mouse names. The sequence runs out 4 residues before the end of the CDR3; the remainder is reconstructed from the germline J gene. This rearrangement joins TRBV17 to TRBJ2-1, with D hard to call. This CDR3 is 15 amino acids long. The V end was cut by 1 base, the J end by 1 base, with 8 bases between. CDR1 and CDR2 (germline): MNHDT, YYDKIL. CDR3 in amino acids: CASSRVAGNYAEQFF. Partial CDR3 DNA: TGTGCTAGCAGTAGAGTAGCAGGCAACTATGCT.

A note on this clone: Gene names are the mouse ones. The read is 4 residues too short to cover the CDR3 end, so that end is filled in from the germline J gene. The V gene is TRBV14, the J gene TRBJ1-2, with TRBD1 identical over 8 bases. Germline V gene sequence: CDR1 SGHDT, CDR2 FRDEAV. The CDR3 consists of 12 residues. CDR3 protein: CASSLTGVDYTF. Partial CDR3 DNA: TGTGCCAGCAGTTTGACAGGGGTC.

On this clone itself: Here the gene names and germline are mouse. The CDR3 end lies 4 residues beyond the end of the read and is filled in from the germline J gene. J is TRBJ2-3 and V is TRBV13-2, with 8 positions matching TRBD2. V shed 5 bases and J 3 bases; nucleotides not matched to a gene: 5. Germline-derived CDR1 and CDR2 are NNHNN and SYGAGS (reference sequence). The CDR3 runs 14 residues. The CDR3 loop is CASGPWGAAETLYF. The covered CDR3 bases are TGTGCCAGCGGCCCCTGGGGGGCGGCAGAA.

Remarks on this clone: Gene names and germline match the mouse. Read sequence stops 4 residues before the CDR3 end, and the germline J gene provides the missing end. The rearrangement uses TRBV1 and TRBJ2-1; TRBD1 matches 7 bases. CDR1 NSQYPW and CDR2 LRSPGD come from the germline V gene (reference sequence). V lost 6 bases to trimming and J lost 3 bases; unmatched junction nucleotides: 2. This CDR3 has 13 residues. CDR3 amino acids: CTCRGTVYAEQFF. The part of the CDR3 DNA that was read is TGCACCTGCAGGGGGACAGTCTATGCT.

About this clone: The gene symbols are mouse symbols. Read sequence stops 4 residues before the CDR3 end, and the germline J gene provides the missing end. The chain joins TRBV13-2 to TRBJ2-1; TRBD2 matches 12 bases. Germline values: CDR1 NNHNN, CDR2 SYGAGS (reference sequence). The CDR3 contains 16 residues. Trimming removed 2 bases from V and 1 base from J; junction bases left unmatched: 1. The covered CDR3 bases are TGTGCCAGCGGTGAGGGGACTGGGGGGAACTATGCT. This translates into CASGEGTGGNYA. The whole CDR3 protein is CASGEGTGGNYAEQFF.

This clone showed up just a few times. All gene names here are mouse names. The read halts 4 residues ahead of the CDR3 end, with the missing end drawn from the germline J gene. Other DNA sequences within the sample encode an identical CDR3. V gene TRBV5 combines with J gene TRBJ2-5; tentatively, D is TRBD1 (6 bases). The CDR3 sequence is 15 residues long. Per germline, CDR1 LGHNA and CDR2 YNLKQL (reference sequence). Trimming took off 0 bases at V and 0 bases at J, with 7 bases between the two ends. Partial CDR3 DNA: TGTGCCAGCAGCCAAGATAGGGGGAACCAAGAC. It codes for CASSQDRGNQD. In full, the CDR3 is CASSQDRGNQDTQYF.

This clone showed up just a few times. Gene names denote mouse genes. The CDR3 end falls 4 residues outside the read, so it is completed with the germline J gene. The chain uses TRBV13-2 and TRBJ2-1; TRBD2 aligns across 10 bases. V lost 4 bases and J lost 5; bases outside the gene matches: 9. The V gene's germline CDR1 is NNHNN and CDR2 SYGAGS (reference sequence). This CDR3 is 16 amino acids long. Partial CDR3 DNA: TGTGCCAGCGGTACAGGCTGGGGGGGCGCGGATGCT. Residues: CASGTGWGGADA. The entire CDR3 protein reads CASGTGWGGADAEQFF.

This clone was observed a handful of times. Any gene name here is a mouse gene name. The missing CDR3 end, 4 residues past where the read stops, is filled in from the germline J gene. The chain uses TRBV13-1 and TRBJ2-7; unclear D gene. Germline loops: CDR1 NSHNY, CDR2 SYGAGN. This CDR3 has 11 residues. CDR3 sequence: CASSRTYEQYF. Incomplete CDR3 DNA: TGTGCCAGCAGTAGAACTTAT.

There are a few counts of this clone. Genes and germline come from the mouse. The CDR3 goes on 4 residues after the read ends, and that part is filled in from the germline J gene. The V call is TRBV5, the J call TRBJ2-3; possible D gene TRBD1, 6 bases. The length of the CDR3 is 14 residues. Looked up from germline, CDR1 is LGHNA and CDR2 is YNLKQL (reference sequence). The V gene lost 3 bases and the J gene lost 1 base, with 8 bases spanning the gap. The CDR3 sequence is CASSHAGGAETLYF. CDR3 DNA, as far as it was read: TGTGCCAGCAGCCACGCAGGGGGTGCAGAA.

This clone was seen a few times. Mouse germline and gene names are used. Here the CDR3 reads CASSDALGGLAEQFF. Partial CDR3 DNA: TGTGCCAGCAGTGATGCGCTGGGGGGGCTTGCT. The V gene is TRBV13-1, the J gene TRBJ2-1; 10 bases match TRBD2. The read terminates 4 residues ahead of where the CDR3 ends, so the germline J gene completes it. The CDR3 extends over 15 amino acids. With 0 bases clipped from V and 6 bases from J, the junction kept 3 bases outside the gene matches. CDR1 is NSHNY, CDR2 SYGAGN, per germline.

This clone was detected only a few times. Germline and genes here are mouse. The sequence runs out 4 residues before the end of the CDR3; the remainder is reconstructed from the germline J gene. The chain joins TRBV5 to TRBJ2-5, with TRBD2 as a possible D gene (7 bases). The CDR3 has 14 residues. CDR1 and CDR2 (germline): LGHNA, YNLKQL (reference sequence). The CDR3 DNA, read in part, is TGTGCCAGCAGCCAAGGGGGGGCGCGGGAC. Its translation: CASSQGGARD. The full CDR3 protein reads CASSQGGARDTQYF.

A word on this clone: The genes are named according to mouse. The CDR3 end falls 4 residues outside the read, so it is completed with the germline J gene. This chain connects TRBV13-1 to TRBJ2-5; D gene uncertain. Per germline, CDR1 NSHNY and CDR2 SYGAGN. V shed 2 bases and J shed 3 bases, with 4 bases lying between them. The length of the CDR3 is 12 residues. The CDR3 here is CASSETQDTQYF. Partial CDR3 DNA: TGTGCCAGCAGTGAGACACAAGAC.

Only a few counts were recorded for this clone. Genes and germline come from the mouse. The read comes to an end 4 residues before the CDR3 does, leaving the germline J gene to fill in the end. The genes are TRBV19 and TRBJ1-1; the D gene is possibly TRBD1 (5 bases). The CDR3 consists of 14 residues. V was pared by 1 base and J by 0 bases, with 7 bases between. CDR1 FNHDT and CDR2 SITEND come from the germline V gene (reference sequence). The CDR3 bases that were read are TGTGCCAGCAGTATATTGGGGGAGAACACA. Translated, it gives CASSILGENT. The entire CDR3 is CASSILGENTEVFF.

There are a few counts of this clone. Mouse germline and gene names are used. The read terminates 4 residues ahead of where the CDR3 ends, so the germline J gene completes it. The sample carries other DNA sequences with the same CDR3. The chain uses TRBV17 and TRBJ2-2, with a tentative D call TRBD1 (5 bases). Trimming removed 3 bases from V and 1 base from J, with 6 bases in between. The CDR3 totals 14 residues. The germline gives CDR1 MNHDT, CDR2 YYDKIL. The CDR3 sequence: CASSRDKNTGQLYF. Partial CDR3 DNA: TGTGCTAGCAGTAGGGACAAAAACACCGGG. The full variable domain, with the rest looked up from reference TRBV17 and TRBJ2-2, is DTTVKQNPRYKLARVGKPVNLICSQTMNHDTMYWYQKKPNQAPKLLLFYYDKILNREADTFEKFQSSRPNNSFCSLYIGSAGLEYSAMYLCASSRDKNTGQLYFGEGSKLTVL.

This clone was seen only a few times. The germline and genes are mouse ones. The sequenced CDR3 bases are TGTGCCAGCACTCGCCTGGGGGGTAACTATGCT. Residues: CASTRLGGNYA. The complete CDR3 protein is CASTRLGGNYAEQFF. This chain uses TRBV13-3 with TRBJ2-1, with 8 bases fitting TRBD2. The read terminates 4 residues ahead of where the CDR3 ends, so the germline J gene completes it. V shed 6 bases, J shed 0 bases, and the junction held 5 bases outside the gene matches. Germline loops: CDR1 NNHDY, CDR2 SYVADS. This CDR3 is 15 amino acids long.

This clone occurred a few times. Mouse germline and gene names are used. The CDR3 is cut off 4 residues early in the read; its end comes from the germline J gene. Other DNA sequences in this specimen translate into the identical CDR3. The rearrangement uses TRBV13-3 and TRBJ2-1, with 12 bases fitting TRBD2. With 5 bases clipped from V and 3 bases from J, the junction kept 3 bases outside the gene matches. This CDR3 region has 15 residues. Germline values: CDR1 NNHDY, CDR2 SYVADS. This CDR3 reads CASRGTGGPYAEQFF. CDR3 DNA, as far as it was read: TGTGCCAGCAGGGGGACTGGGGGGCCCTATGCT.

On this clone: Gene names are mouse gene names. The sequenced fragment ends 4 residues before the CDR3 boundary, so the rest is inferred from the germline J gene. Other DNA sequences in the same sample also yield this CDR3. The rearrangement joins TRBV13-1 to TRBJ2-7, with TRBD2 as a possible D gene (6 bases). V was clipped by 2 bases and J by 3 bases, with 9 bases between them. CDR1 is NSHNY, CDR2 SYGAGN, per germline. This CDR3 has 13 amino acids. The chain's CDR3 is CASSDRGVYEQYF. The sequenced CDR3 bases are TGTGCCAGCAGTGACCGGGGGGTCTAT.

Remarks on this clone: Gene names are mouse gene names. Partial CDR3 DNA: TGTGCCAGCAGTAGAGGAGGGGGCGTGGGTGCAGAA. This codes for CASSRGGGVGAE. The complete CDR3 sequence is CASSRGGGVGAETLYF. The chain has TRBV19 and TRBJ2-3; TRBD1 is a possible D gene (7 bases). The sequence runs out 4 residues before the end of the CDR3; the remainder is reconstructed from the germline J gene. V was pared by 3 bases and J by 1 base, with 15 bases between. From germline, CDR1 is FNHDT and CDR2 SITEND (reference sequence). The CDR3 extends over 16 amino acids.

This clone occurred a few times. Genes and germline come from the mouse. The read falls 4 residues short of the CDR3 end, and the missing part is taken from the germline J gene. The chain is built from TRBV13-1 and TRBJ2-5; 9 bases are a match to TRBD2. J was trimmed by 2 bases and V by 3 bases; bases with no gene match: 4. Germline CDR1 NSHNY, CDR2 SYGAGN. This CDR3 contains 15 residues. CDR3 in amino acids: CASSVGLGSQDTQYF. CDR3 bases read: TGTGCCAGCAGTGTCGGACTGGGGAGCCAAGAC.